This T cell receptor (beta chain) was sequenced for a study of CD8 T cells in ankylosing spondylitis. Study conclusions and caveats: A number of the motif variants had already been described in reactive arthritis synovial fluid and blood.

The CDR3 loop spans 18 amino acids. From germline, CDR1 is SGHVS and CDR2 FQNEAQ. Quantitative molecular-barcoded 5'-RACE generated the TCR beta libraries. TCRdb analysed the 5' RACE reads with MiXCR anew, one entry per CDR3 protein. The repertoire consists of about 190,000 distinct CDR3 sequences, with 10% to 15% occurring once and the leading ten covering more than 9.5%. Concerning this clonotype: Its cognate antigen is unknown. Mismatch with germline at one junction end may stem from a read error.

Input material: blood, either unsorted or a sorted T cell fraction (not recorded which). This receptor was obtained from a female donor with ankylosing spondylitis or in good health (not recorded which). The chain joins TRBV7-8 to TRBJ2-2; 7 bases match TRBD2. CDR3 coding DNA: TGTGTCAGCAGCTCACAACGGCTAGCGGAACGTCGGACCGGGGAGCTGTTTTTT. Its translation is CVSSSQRLAERRTGELFF.